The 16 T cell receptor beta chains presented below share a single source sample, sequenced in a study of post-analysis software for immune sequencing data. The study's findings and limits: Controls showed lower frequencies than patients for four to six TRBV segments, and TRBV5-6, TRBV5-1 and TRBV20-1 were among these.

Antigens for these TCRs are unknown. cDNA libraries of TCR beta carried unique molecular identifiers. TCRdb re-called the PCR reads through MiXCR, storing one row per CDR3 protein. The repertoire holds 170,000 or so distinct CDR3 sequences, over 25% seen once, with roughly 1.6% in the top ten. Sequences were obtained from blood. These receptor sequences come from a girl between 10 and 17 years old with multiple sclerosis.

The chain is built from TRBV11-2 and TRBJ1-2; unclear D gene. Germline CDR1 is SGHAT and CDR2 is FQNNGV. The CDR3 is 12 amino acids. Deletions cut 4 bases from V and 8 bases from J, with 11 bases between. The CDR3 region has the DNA TGTGCCAGCAGCTCACCGTTTTTGGGCTACACCTTC. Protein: CASSSPFLGYTF.

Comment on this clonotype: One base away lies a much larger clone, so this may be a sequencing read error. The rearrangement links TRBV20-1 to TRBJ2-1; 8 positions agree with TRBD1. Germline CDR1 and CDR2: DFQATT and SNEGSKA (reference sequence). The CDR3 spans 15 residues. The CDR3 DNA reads TGCGGTGCTAGAGGGTCAGGGGGCACCTACAATGAGCAGTTCTTC. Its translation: CGARGSGGTYNEQFF.

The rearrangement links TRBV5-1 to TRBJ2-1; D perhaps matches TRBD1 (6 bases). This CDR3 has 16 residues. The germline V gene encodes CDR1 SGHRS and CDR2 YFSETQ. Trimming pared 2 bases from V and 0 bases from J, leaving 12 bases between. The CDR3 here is CASSLTGTSSYNEQFF. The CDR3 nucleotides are TGCGCCAGCAGCTTAACAGGGACGAGCTCCTACAATGAGCAGTTCTTC.

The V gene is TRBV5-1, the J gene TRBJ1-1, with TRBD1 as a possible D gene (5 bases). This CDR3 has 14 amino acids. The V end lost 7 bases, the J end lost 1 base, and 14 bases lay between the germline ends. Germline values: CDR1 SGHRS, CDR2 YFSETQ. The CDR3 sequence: CASGGGAANTEAFF. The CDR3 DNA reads TGCGCCAGCGGGGGGGGAGCAGCGAACACTGAAGCTTTCTTT.

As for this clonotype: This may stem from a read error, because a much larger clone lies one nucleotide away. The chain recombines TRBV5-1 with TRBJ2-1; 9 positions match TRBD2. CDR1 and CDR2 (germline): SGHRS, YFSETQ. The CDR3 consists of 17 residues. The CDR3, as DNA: TGCGCCAGCAGCTTCGGGGGAAGCGGGGGGATCTACGATGAGCAGTTCTTC. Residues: CASSFGGSGGIYDEQFF.

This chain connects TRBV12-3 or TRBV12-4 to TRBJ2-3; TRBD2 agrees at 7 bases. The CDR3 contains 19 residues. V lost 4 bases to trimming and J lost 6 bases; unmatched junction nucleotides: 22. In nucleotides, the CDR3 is TGTGCCAGCAGTTCTGCGGGAGCGGGTGGCTCTAAGTCCTTGGATACGCAGTATTTT. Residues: CASSSAGAGGSKSLDTQYF.

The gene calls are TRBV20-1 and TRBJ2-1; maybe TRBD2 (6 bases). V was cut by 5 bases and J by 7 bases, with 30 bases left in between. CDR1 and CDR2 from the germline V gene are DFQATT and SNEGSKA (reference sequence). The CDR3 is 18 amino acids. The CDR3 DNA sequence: TGCAGTGCTTCATCACCGCAGGGTGCGGGAACTATGGGGAATGAGCAGTTCTTC. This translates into CSASSPQGAGTMGNEQFF.

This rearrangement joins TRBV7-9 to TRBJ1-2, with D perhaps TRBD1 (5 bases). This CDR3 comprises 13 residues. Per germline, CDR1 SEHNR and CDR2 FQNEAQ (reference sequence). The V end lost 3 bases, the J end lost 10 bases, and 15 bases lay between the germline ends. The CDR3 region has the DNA TGTGCCAGCAGCTTTCCAGGGAGGGCTGACTACACCTTC. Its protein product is CASSFPGRADYTF.

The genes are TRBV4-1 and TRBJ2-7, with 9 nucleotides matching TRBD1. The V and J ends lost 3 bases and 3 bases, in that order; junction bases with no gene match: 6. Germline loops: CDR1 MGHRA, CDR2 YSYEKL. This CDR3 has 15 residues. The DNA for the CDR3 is TGCGCCAGCAGCCATGTTGGACAGGGGCTCTACGAGCAGTACTTC. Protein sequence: CASSHVGQGLYEQYF.

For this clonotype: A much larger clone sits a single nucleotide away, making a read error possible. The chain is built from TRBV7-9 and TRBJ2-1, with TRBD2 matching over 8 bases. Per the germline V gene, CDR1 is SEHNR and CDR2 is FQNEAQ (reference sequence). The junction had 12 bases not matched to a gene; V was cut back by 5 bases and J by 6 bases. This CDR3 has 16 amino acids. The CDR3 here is CASSPSSGSNCNEQFF. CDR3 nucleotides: TGTGCCAGCAGCCCGTCAAGCGGGAGTAACTGCAATGAGCAGTTCTTC.

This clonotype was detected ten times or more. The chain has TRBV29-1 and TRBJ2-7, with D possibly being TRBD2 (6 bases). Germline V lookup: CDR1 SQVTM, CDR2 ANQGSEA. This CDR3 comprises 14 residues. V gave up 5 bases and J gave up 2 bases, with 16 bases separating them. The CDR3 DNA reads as TGCAGCGTTTCACCGCGACTAGACACCTACGAGCAGTACTTC. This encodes CSVSPRLDTYEQYF.

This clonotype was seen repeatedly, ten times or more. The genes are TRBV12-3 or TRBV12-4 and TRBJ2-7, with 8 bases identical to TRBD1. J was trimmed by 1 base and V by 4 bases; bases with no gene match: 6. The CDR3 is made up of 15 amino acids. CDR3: CASSSGQGPSYEQYF. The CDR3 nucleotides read TGTGCCAGCAGTTCCGGACAGGGCCCTTCCTACGAGCAGTACTTC.

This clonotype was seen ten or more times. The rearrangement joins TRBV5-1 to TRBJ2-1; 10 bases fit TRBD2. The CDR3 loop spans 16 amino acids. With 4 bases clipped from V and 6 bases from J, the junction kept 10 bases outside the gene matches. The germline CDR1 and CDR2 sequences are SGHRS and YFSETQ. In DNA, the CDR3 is TGCGCCAGCAGCCAAGGGACTAGCGTACCCCCCAATGAGCAGTTCTTC. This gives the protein CASSQGTSVPPNEQFF.

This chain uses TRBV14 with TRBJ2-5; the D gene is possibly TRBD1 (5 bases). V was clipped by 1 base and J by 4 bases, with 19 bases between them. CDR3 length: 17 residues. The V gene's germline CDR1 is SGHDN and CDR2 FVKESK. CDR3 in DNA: TGTGCCAGCAGCCAAGGGTTTGCCTCAACAGGACGAGAGACCCAGTACTTC. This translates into CASSQGFASTGRETQYF. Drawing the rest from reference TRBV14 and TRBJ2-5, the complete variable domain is EAGVTQFPSHSVIEKGQTVTLRCDPISGHDNLYWYRRVMGKEIKFLLHFVKESKQDESGMPNNRFLAERTGGTYSTLKVQPAELEDSGVYFCASSQGFASTGRETQYFGPGTRLLVL.

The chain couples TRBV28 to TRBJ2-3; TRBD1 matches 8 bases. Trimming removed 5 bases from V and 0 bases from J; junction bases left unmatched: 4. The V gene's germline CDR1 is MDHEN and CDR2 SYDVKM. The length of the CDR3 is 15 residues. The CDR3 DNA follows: TGTGCCAGCAGTCCATGGACAGGGAGCACAGATACGCAGTATTTT. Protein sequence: CASSPWTGSTDTQYF.

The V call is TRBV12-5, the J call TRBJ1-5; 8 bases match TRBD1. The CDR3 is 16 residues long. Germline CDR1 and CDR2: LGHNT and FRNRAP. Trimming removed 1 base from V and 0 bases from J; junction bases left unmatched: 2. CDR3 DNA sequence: TGTGCTAGTGGTTTGGCGGGACAGGATAGCAATCAGCCCCAGCATTTT. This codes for CASGLAGQDSNQPQHF.